There are a few counts of the clone carrying this T cell receptor (beta chain). This entry belongs to a study of tumor-infiltrating lymphocytes in oesophageal squamous cell carcinoma. MiXCR was run by TCRdb on the PCR reads, yielding one entry per CDR3 protein. Among about 12,000 distinct CDR3 sequences, 55% to 65% were seen once, and the ten largest hold 32%. The CDR3 has 15 amino acids. J was trimmed by 2 bases and V by 7 bases; bases with no gene match: 7. Sample: esophageal tumor tissue. The TCR comes from a female donor with esophageal squamous cell carcinoma. V gene TRBV12-3 or TRBV12-4 combines with J gene TRBJ2-2, with TRBD1 matching over 7 bases. The CDR3 nucleotides are TGTGCCAGCAAAGACAGGGTTCTCAACACCGGGGAGCTGTTTTTT. Translating it yields CASKDRVLNTGELFF.